The source of this T cell receptor beta chain is a study of control samples from healthy donors and cancer patients. The germline V gene has CDR1 DFQATT and CDR2 SNEGSKA (reference sequence). There are 11 residues in the CDR3. V lost 3 bases, J lost 2 bases, and 4 bases lay in between. The table came from immunoSEQ multiplex PCR; TCRdb's copy has only in-frame clones and leaves some out. The sample records over 150,000 clones, 90% to 95% being singletons. The rearrangement uses TRBV20-1 and TRBJ1-2; no clear D. The sample taken for sequencing was blood. This receptor was taken from a man aged 18 to 29 in good health. In DNA, the CDR3 is TGCAGTGCTAGGAAGAACTATGGCTACACCTTC. Translating it yields CSARKNYGYTF.